This TCR beta chain was identified in a study of blood T cell repertoires in COVID-19. The repertoire was sequenced with immunoSEQ multiplex PCR; TCRdb's copy has only in-frame clones and lacks some. The profile shows hundreds of thousands of clones, 65% to 85% of them singletons. Germline values: CDR1 MNHEY, CDR2 SMNVEV (reference sequence). The CDR3 has 15 residues. Germline trimming cut 5 bases from V and 7 bases from J; bases unmatched to any gene: 7. The chain employs TRBV27 and TRBJ1-6; 8 bases agree with TRBD1. Sequences were obtained from peripheral blood. This sequence originates from a woman in her thirties with COVID-19, enrolled during active disease. Here the CDR3 DNA reads TGTGCCAGCAGTCTTACCGGGACAGGAAATTCACCCCTCCACTTT. Amino acid sequence: CASSLTGTGNSPLHF.